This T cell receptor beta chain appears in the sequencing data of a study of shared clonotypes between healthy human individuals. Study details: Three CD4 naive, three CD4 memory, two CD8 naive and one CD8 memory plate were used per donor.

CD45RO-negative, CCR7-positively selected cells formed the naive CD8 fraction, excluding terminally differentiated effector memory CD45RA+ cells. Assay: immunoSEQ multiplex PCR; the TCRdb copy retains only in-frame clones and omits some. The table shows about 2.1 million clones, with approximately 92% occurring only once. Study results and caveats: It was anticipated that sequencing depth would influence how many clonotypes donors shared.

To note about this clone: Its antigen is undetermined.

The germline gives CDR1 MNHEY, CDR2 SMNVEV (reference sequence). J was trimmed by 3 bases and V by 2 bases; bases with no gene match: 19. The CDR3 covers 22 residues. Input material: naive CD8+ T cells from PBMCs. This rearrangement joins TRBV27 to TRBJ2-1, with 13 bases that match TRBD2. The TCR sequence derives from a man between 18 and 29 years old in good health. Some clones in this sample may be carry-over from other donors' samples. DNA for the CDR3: TGTGCCAGCAGTTTAGGGATTAAACAGGAATTCGGACTAGCGGGGGTCTACAATGAGCAGTTCTTC. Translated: CASSLGIKQEFGLAGVYNEQFF.